Below, one T cell receptor (beta chain) is given with its context. Its target is unknown. Reverse transcription of extracted RNA yielded cDNA, which provided the sequencing template. TCRdb keeps only in-frame clones here, not all; method: immunoSEQ multiplex PCR. This table holds 120,000 or so clones, roughly 55% found once. The treatment: oral pan-JAK inhibitor, 5-10 mg twice daily. The CDR3 runs to 13 residues. The ends lost 4 bases at V and 4 bases at J; junction bases unmatched: 5. Germline V gives CDR1 SGHDT, CDR2 YYEEEE. This sample is part of a study of CD8+ T cells in alopecia areata. In the study overall: Severity scoring for treated patients was based on the percentage of affected scalp area. Findings of the study overall: Affected scalp, especially in alopecia totalis/universalis, had a higher clonality than normal scalp did.

Sequenced material: CD4+ T cells sorted from blood, taken at week 4, from a patient treated with tofacitinib. The sequence came from a human donor with alopecia areata. This chain connects TRBV5-6 to TRBJ2-7; 7 nucleotides line up with TRBD2. The DNA for the CDR3 is TGTGCCAGCAGCCTCGCGGGGGTATACGAGCAGTACTTC. It translates to CASSLAGVYEQYF.